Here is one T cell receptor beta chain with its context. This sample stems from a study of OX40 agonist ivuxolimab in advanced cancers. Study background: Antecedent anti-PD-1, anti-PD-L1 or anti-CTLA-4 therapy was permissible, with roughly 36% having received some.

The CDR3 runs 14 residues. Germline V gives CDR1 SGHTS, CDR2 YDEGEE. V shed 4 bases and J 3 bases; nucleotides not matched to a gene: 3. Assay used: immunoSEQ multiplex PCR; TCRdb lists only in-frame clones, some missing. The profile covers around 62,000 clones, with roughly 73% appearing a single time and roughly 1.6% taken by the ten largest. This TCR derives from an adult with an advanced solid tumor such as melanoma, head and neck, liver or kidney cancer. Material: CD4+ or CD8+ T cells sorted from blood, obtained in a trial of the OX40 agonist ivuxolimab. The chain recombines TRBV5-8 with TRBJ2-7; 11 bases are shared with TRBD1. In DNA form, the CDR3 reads TGTGCCAGCAGCCGGGGGACAGGGGGCTACGAGCAGTACTTC. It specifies CASSRGTGGYEQYF.